The 2 T cell receptor beta chains reported below all come from one sample, sequenced in a study of cytomegalovirus exposure and HLA in healthy donors (dated by TCRdb to about 2017). Preparation of the library involved the immunoSEQ multiplex PCR assay. For the multiplex PCR, a mixture combining 60 forward primers for TCR Vbeta segments and 13 reverse primers for TCR Jbeta segments was used. The clones in this table, taken by TCRdb from immuneACCESS, are in-frame only. Not every clone is retained; where verified, under half of the shortfall comes from an unresolved V gene, and the cause of the rest is unknown. This sample is represented by 90,000 to 110,000 clones; roughly 70% of them were singletons. Under 9.5% of the sample is in the top ten clones. What was sequenced was PBMCs. The origin of the receptors is a man between 35 and 55 years old in good health and CMV-seronegative.

The J gene is TRBJ1-1, the V gene TRBV7-6; the D gene is possibly TRBD1 (6 bases). This CDR3 has 17 residues. Trimming removed 2 bases from V and 5 bases from J, with 21 bases in between. Germline values: CDR1 SGHVS, CDR2 FNYEAQ. The CDR3 coding sequence is TGTGCCAGCAGCTTAACACAGGGAGGGCAACCGGGGACTGAAGCTTTCTTT. Residues: CASSLTQGGQPGTEAFF.

The rearrangement uses TRBV10-3 and TRBJ2-1; 10 positions agree with TRBD2. Germline CDR1 and CDR2: ENHRY and SYGVKD. V was pared by 8 bases and J by 1 base, with 8 bases of the junction left unmatched. This CDR3 is 16 amino acids long. CDR3 DNA: TGTGCCATCGCGGGCCCTAGCGGGGGATCCTACAATGAGCAGTTCTTC. The encoded protein is CAIAGPSGGSYNEQFF.